This note documents a single TCR beta chain sequence. Its specificity is not known. These data originate in a study of response to subunit inactivated influenza vaccine. Study-wide results and caveats: After each seasonal influenza vaccination, few new T cells are recruited, the authors suggested.

TCRdb itself ran the RT-PCR reads through MiXCR, one entry per CDR3 protein. The sample carries approximately 300,000 distinct CDR3 sequences, approximately 20% recorded once. Germline CDR1 is SGDLS and CDR2 is YYNGEE. CDR3 length: 15 amino acids. V was clipped by 1 base and J by 7 bases, with 14 bases between them. The J gene is TRBJ1-4, the V gene TRBV9; D perhaps matches TRBD1 (5 bases). Sequences were derived from PBMCs from blood, sampled about 20 months after vaccination. The sequence came from a man aged 45 to 75 who received an inactivated influenza vaccine. The CDR3 here is CASSVSGQGGEKLFF. Here the CDR3 DNA reads TGTGCCAGCAGCGTATCCGGGCAGGGAGGTGAAAAACTGTTTTTT.